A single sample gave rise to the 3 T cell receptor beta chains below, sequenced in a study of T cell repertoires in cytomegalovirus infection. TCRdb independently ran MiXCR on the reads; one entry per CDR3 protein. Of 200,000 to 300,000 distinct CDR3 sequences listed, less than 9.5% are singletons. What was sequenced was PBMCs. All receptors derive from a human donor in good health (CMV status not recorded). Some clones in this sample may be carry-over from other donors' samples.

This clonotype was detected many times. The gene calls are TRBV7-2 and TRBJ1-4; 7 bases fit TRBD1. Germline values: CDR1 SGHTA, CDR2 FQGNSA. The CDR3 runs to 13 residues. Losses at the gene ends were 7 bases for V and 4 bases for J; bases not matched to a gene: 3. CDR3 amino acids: CASTTGHNEKLFF. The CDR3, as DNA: TGTGCCAGCACGACAGGGCATAATGAAAAACTGTTTTTT. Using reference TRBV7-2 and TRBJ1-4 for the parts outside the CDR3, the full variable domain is GAGVSQSPSNKVTEKGKDVELRCDPISGHTALYWYRQSLGQGLEFLIYFQGNSAPDKSGLPSDRFSAERTGGSVSTLTIQRTQQEDSAVYLCASTTGHNEKLFFGSGTQLSVL.

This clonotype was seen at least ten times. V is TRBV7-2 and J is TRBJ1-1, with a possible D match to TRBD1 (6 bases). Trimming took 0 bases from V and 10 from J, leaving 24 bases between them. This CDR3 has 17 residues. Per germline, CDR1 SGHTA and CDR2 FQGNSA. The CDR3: CASSLARGLRGAQGAFF. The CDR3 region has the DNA TGTGCCAGCAGCTTAGCTAGAGGGCTTAGGGGGGCGCAAGGAGCTTTCTTT.

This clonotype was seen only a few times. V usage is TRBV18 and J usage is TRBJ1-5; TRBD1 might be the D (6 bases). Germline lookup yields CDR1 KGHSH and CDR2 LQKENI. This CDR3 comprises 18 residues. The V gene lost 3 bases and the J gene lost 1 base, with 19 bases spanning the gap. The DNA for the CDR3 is TGTGCCAGCTCACCGGTCTCGTCGGGGGGGCTAAGCAATCAGCCCCAGCATTTT. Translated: CASSPVSSGGLSNQPQHF.